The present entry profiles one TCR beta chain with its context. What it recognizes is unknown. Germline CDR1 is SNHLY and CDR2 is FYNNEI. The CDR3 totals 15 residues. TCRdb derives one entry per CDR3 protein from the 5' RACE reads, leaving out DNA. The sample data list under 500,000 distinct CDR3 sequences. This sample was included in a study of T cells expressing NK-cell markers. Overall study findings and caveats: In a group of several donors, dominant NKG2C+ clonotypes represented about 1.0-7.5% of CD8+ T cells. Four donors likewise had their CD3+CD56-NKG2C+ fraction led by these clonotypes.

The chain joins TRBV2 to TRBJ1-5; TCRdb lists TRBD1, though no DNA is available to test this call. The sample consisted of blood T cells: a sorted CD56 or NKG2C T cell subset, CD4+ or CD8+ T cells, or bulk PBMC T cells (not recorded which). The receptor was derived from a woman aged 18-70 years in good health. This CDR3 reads CASSDVGAGNQPQHF.